One and the same sample provided the 15 T cell receptor beta chains below, sequenced in a study of cytomegalovirus exposure and HLA in healthy donors. PCR amplification relied on 60 Vbeta primers (plus 13 Jbeta primers). Only in-frame clones appear in the TCRdb table, and some are missing; sequencing was by immunoSEQ multiplex PCR. The repertoire holds 200,000 to 250,000 clones, over 80% seen once, with more than 8.5% in the top ten. The sequencing sample was made of PBMCs. Every receptor here comes from a woman between 50 and 59 years old in good health and CMV-seropositive.

This clone was picked up one time. V usage is TRBV7-3 and J usage is TRBJ2-1; 7 bases fit TRBD1. Germline lookup yields CDR1 SGHTA and CDR2 FQGTGA. J was trimmed by 5 bases and V by 6 bases; bases with no gene match: 4. The CDR3 contains 13 residues. The CDR3 is CASRNTGDNEQFF. DNA for the CDR3: TGTGCCAGCAGAAATACAGGGGACAATGAGCAGTTCTTC.

This chain links TRBV9 with TRBJ2-6; TRBD1 might be the D (5 bases). The CDR3 is 17 amino acids. CDR1 SGDLS and CDR2 YYNGEE come from the germline V gene. Trimming took 0 bases from V and 0 from J, leaving 10 bases between them. The CDR3 here is CASSVVRGASGANVLTF. CDR3 sequence (DNA): TGTGCCAGCAGCGTAGTCCGTGGGGCCTCTGGGGCCAACGTCCTGACTTTC.

About this clone itself: Germline and junction disagree at one end, which may indicate a read error. The rearrangement joins TRBV7-2 to TRBJ2-3; 8 nucleotides agree with TRBD2. In germline, CDR1 is SGHTA, CDR2 FQGNSA. This CDR3 has 14 amino acids. The CDR3 loop reads CASSLSGGTGTQYF. In nucleotides, the CDR3 is TGTGCCAGCAGCTTAAGCGGGGGCACAGGTACGCAGTATTTT.

This clone has only one observation. The rearrangement joins TRBV9 to TRBJ2-1; TRBD1 agrees at 7 bases. The J segment lost 2 bases and the V segment lost 4 bases, leaving 3 bases of the junction unmatched. The CDR3 runs to 14 residues. CDR1 and CDR2 from the germline V gene are SGDLS and YYNGEE. The CDR3 loop is CASSNRGPYNEQFF. In nucleotides, the CDR3 is TGTGCCAGCAGCAACAGGGGTCCCTACAATGAGCAGTTCTTC.

The rearrangement links TRBV28 to TRBJ1-1; 7 bases agree with TRBD1. From germline, CDR1 is MDHEN and CDR2 SYDVKM. V was pared by 7 bases and J by 6 bases, with 8 bases of the junction left unmatched. The CDR3 has 13 amino acids. The CDR3 sequence is CASIDDRDAEAFF. The CDR3 DNA sequence: TGTGCCAGCATAGACGACAGGGACGCTGAAGCTTTCTTT.

The J gene is TRBJ1-1, the V gene TRBV7-3; D not resolved. CDR3 size: 13 residues. Trimming removed 5 bases at V and 1 base at J, with 8 bases between. CDR1 is SGHTA, CDR2 FQGTGA, per germline. CDR3 coding DNA: TGTGCCAGCAGCCCACACGCGAACACTGAAGCTTTCTTT. It encodes CASSPHANTEAFF.

The chain combines TRBV6-1 with TRBJ2-7; 10 nucleotides agree with TRBD1. This CDR3 has 14 residues. The trim removed 6 bases at V and 6 bases at J, leaving 8 bases unmatched. In germline, CDR1 is MNHNS, CDR2 SASEGT. The CDR3 DNA follows: TGTGCCAGCAGCAGGGACAGGGGTCTTTCCGAGCAGTACTTC. It translates to CASSRDRGLSEQYF.

The genes are TRBV28 and TRBJ1-1, with D perhaps TRBD1 (5 bases). This CDR3 contains 12 residues. Germline lookup yields CDR1 MDHEN and CDR2 SYDVKM. V was shortened by 4 bases and J by 11 bases, with 14 bases between the two germline ends. The DNA of the CDR3 is TGTGCCAGCAGTTCGGACACGGACACGGCTTTCTTT. It specifies CASSSDTDTAFF.

The chain employs TRBV5-1 and TRBJ2-2, with 7 positions matching TRBD1. Germline loops: CDR1 SGHRS, CDR2 YFSETQ. This CDR3 has 17 amino acids. Trimming removed 6 bases from V and 1 base from J; junction bases left unmatched: 12. The CDR3 is CASIRRTGAENTGELFF. The CDR3 nucleotides read TGCGCCAGCATCCGGCGAACAGGGGCAGAGAACACCGGGGAGCTGTTTTTT.

In this sample, this clone turned up a few times. This chain uses TRBV19 with TRBJ1-5; 8 bases fit TRBD1. The CDR3 loop spans 13 amino acids. J gave up 7 bases and V 5 bases, and 4 bases lay outside the gene matches. Germline loops: CDR1 LNHDA, CDR2 SQIVND (reference sequence). CDR3 nucleotide sequence: TGTGCCAGTAGTGGACAGGGAGGCCAGCCCCAGCATTTT. Amino acid sequence: CASSGQGGQPQHF.

This clone was counted a few times. The chain is built from TRBV6-1 and TRBJ2-7, with TRBD1 matching 8 bases. This CDR3 is built from 15 residues. J was trimmed by 1 base and V by 5 bases; bases with no gene match: 7. The germline gives CDR1 MNHNS, CDR2 SASEGT. CDR3 DNA sequence: TGTGCCAGCAGTATCAAGGGACAGGCATCCTACGAGCAGTACTTC. Encoded protein: CASSIKGQASYEQYF.

The chain couples TRBV4-1 to TRBJ2-7; tentative D call: TRBD1 (6 bases). CDR1 is MGHRA and CDR2 is YSYEKL in the germline V gene. The CDR3 spans 15 residues. V was pared by 0 bases and J by 6 bases, with 15 bases between. CDR3 sequence (DNA): TGCGCCAGCAGCCAAGAACATTATACAGGGTCCGAGCAGTACTTC. It encodes CASSQEHYTGSEQYF.

This clone was observed a few times. The chain is built from TRBV14 and TRBJ1-1; D is unclear. V gave up 0 bases and J gave up 8 bases, with 10 bases separating them. Germline lookup yields CDR1 SGHDN and CDR2 FVKESK. This CDR3 is 13 amino acids long. In DNA form, the CDR3 reads TGTGCCAGCAGCCAAGATCTCTTGTCGGAAGCTTTCTTT. Its protein product is CASSQDLLSEAFF.

The rearrangement joins TRBV5-6 to TRBJ2-7; D is unclear. Germline V gives CDR1 SGHDT, CDR2 YYEEEE. This CDR3 spans 12 amino acids. The V end was cut by 4 bases, the J end by 4 bases, with 9 bases between. The CDR3 loop is CASSTGVYEQYF. Written as DNA, the CDR3 is TGTGCCAGCAGCACCGGAGTGTACGAGCAGTACTTC.

The table lists this clone with a few counts. The chain joins TRBV5-1 to TRBJ1-6; maybe TRBD1 (6 bases). Germline-derived CDR1 and CDR2 are SGHRS and YFSETQ. This CDR3 has 14 residues. Between the trimmed V and J ends, which lost 4 bases and 7 bases, there was a span of 12 bases. This CDR3 reads CASSRTTGNSPLHF. CDR3 DNA: TGCGCCAGCAGCCGTACCACAGGGAATTCACCCCTCCACTTT.